This entry features one TCR beta chain sequence. What antigen it recognizes has not been identified. The junction does not match germline at one end; this may be a read error. Library method: the immunoSEQ multiplex PCR assay. For TCR sequencing, RNA was extracted from every sample and reverse transcribed into cDNA to serve as template. First-strand cDNA was synthesized with SuperScript III using a 2:1 mix of oligo-dT and random hexamers. A synthetic immune receptor repertoire was used to assess amplification bias, and residual bias was removed computationally. The published analysis was carried out like this. Raw reads were preprocessed to remove errors, and CDR3 was defined according to IMGT conventions as the region from the conserved cysteine to phenylalanine. To get clonality, Shannon entropy was normalized by log2 of the number of productive unique TCRs and the result was subtracted from 1. CD4 or CD8 identity of scalp clones was inferred by cross-referencing scalp TCRbeta sequences with sorted blood CD4 and CD8 repertoires. This is the immuneACCESS table as TCRdb keeps it, with only in-frame sequences that have V and J called. A part of the clones is gone; compared with another copy, unresolved V genes explain less than half, and the rest is unexplained. The V and J calls and clone size are taken from that table; D and trimming were inferred from the DNA. In this sample the table shows around 270,000 clones, 55% to 70% of which occur a single time. The top ten clones comprise approximately 1.7% of the sample.

The record originates from a study of CD8+ T cells in alopecia areata (dated by TCRdb to the late 2010s). In terms of the full investigation: Treated patients were enrolled in an open-label pilot trial of oral tofacitinib, 5 to 10 mg twice daily, for moderate-to-severe alopecia areata. Tofacitinib was given for 6 to 18 months, followed by 6 months of follow-up off drug to assess delayed response and recurrence. Disease severity in treated patients was measured with the SALT score, which quantifies the percentage of affected scalp surface area. The study used high-throughput TCRbeta sequencing to examine T cell clonal expansion in alopecia areata, in both the C3H/HeJ mouse model and human patients. Scalp tissue and sorted CD4+ and CD8+ peripheral blood T cells from patchy and totalis/universalis alopecia areata patients and from healthy controls were covered by human TCRbeta sequencing. Tofacitinib-treated patients had biopsies at baseline and at 4 and 24 weeks of treatment, with a later scalp biopsy in several patients. Scalp clonality was compared among normal scalp (n=4), patchy alopecia areata scalp (n=8), and alopecia totalis/universalis scalp (n=8). The RNA source kit depended on sample type: the PAXgene miRNA kit for fixed scalp, the miRNeasy kit for PBMCs, and the RNeasy kit for mouse skin. Amplification of TCRbeta CDR3 regions was done by immunoSEQ multiplex PCR using 35 Vbeta forward primers and 13 Jbeta reverse primers.

The investigation overall reported the following: Compared with normal scalp, lesional scalp, particularly in alopecia totalis/universalis, had higher clonality and more expanded CD8+ clones, which suggests antigenic drive. TCR sequences shared between patients were less clear than in mice, possibly partly because of HLA diversity in the patient population. With tofacitinib, both scalp clonality and the number of expanded CD8+ clones among the top 100 scalp clones went down significantly. During tofacitinib treatment, many expanded lesional clones remained in scalp and blood, and this persistence may partly explain relapse after treatment is stopped. Resident alphabeta T cells in normal human skin are also sequenced, complicating scalp TCR repertoire analysis, unlike mouse skin dominated by gammadelta T cells. Because the treated cohort was small and included a single nonresponder, larger studies are needed to assess links between baseline CD8+ expansion and response.

Sequences GTSNPN (CDR1) and SVGIG (CDR2) are obtained from the germline V gene (reference sequence). Reading from cysteine to phenylalanine, the CDR3 counts 13 amino acids. Left in the record is the CDR3 DNA by itself, 39 bases read in frame from the first base. The time point label here, explained by the study, means: about 25 weeks on oral tofacitinib. What this sample's treatment or condition label stands for: oral pan-JAK inhibitor, 5-10 mg twice daily. Peripheral blood and lesional scalp punch biopsies were obtained from patients with alopecia areata. PBMCs were isolated by density centrifugation and stained for CD3, CD4 and CD8, after which CD4+ and CD8+ T cells were sorted on a FACSAria.

The clonotype was recovered from a human donor with alopecia areata. Material: CD4+ T cells sorted from blood, obtained at week 24, from a patient treated with tofacitinib. This receptor chain uses TRBV30 and TRBJ1-5, with the D gene too uncertain to name. The DNA sequence reads TGTGCCTGGAGCCCAGAGGGCAAGCAGCCCCAGCATTTT. Its translation reads: CAWSPEGKQPQHF. Here the CDR3 is joined to the reference TRBV30 and TRBJ1-5 genes, and the full variable domain is: SQTIHQWPATLVQPVGSPLSLECTVEGTSNPNLYWYRQAAGRGLQLLFYSVGIGQISSEVPQNLSASRPQDRQFILSSKKLLLSDSGFYLCAWSPEGKQPQHFGDGTRLSIL.